The sequence of this T cell receptor (beta chain) was determined in a study of blood T cell repertoires in COVID-19. Whole-study context: Material from acute and convalescent COVID-19 was sourced from the United States, Italy and Spain. In each case, the material was cDNA or gDNA derived from T cells, B-cell-depleted T cells, or PBMCs.

Original methodology: Estimated nucleated cell counts came from reference gene primer amplification. Sequencing used immunoSEQ multiplex PCR; TCRdb keeps in-frame clones, though not all of them. V, J and clone size are taken as reported in that table, and D and trimming were inferred from the DNA itself. This sample has about 220,000 clones, with 82% found just once. Recovered participants had two consecutive negative NP/OP PCR tests, healthcare professional clearance, or symptom resolution. CDR3 length equals 16 residues. The germline V gene encodes CDR1 MGHDK and CDR2 SYGVNS. V shed 1 base and J 5 bases; nucleotides not matched to a gene: 8.

Sequencing used PBMCs or T cells enriched from blood (not recorded which). The rearrangement links TRBV25-1 to TRBJ2-5, with 9 bases that match TRBD2. The receptor comes from a woman aged 55-75 years who had recovered from COVID-19. CDR3 coding DNA: TGTGCCAGCAGTGAATCGGGGCGGGGGGGCTTGGAGACCCAGTACTTC. Protein: CASSESGRGGLETQYF.